This TCR beta chain was recorded in a study of early T cells in non-severe SARS-CoV-2 infection. Germline assignment: CDR1 MGHDK and CDR2 SYGVNS. With 8 bases removed from V and 3 bases from J, the gap between germline ends came to 17 bases. The CDR3 loop spans 14 amino acids. TCRdb re-called the 5' RACE reads with MiXCR, one entry per CDR3 protein. The table records some 110,000 distinct CDR3 sequences, 14% to 15% of them present only once. Sequencing was done on a sample of whole blood. The source of this sequence is an adult who was a healthcare worker with PCR-confirmed SARS-CoV-2 infection or an uninfected control (not recorded which). This chain joins TRBV25-1 and TRBJ2-7; TRBD2 is a possible D gene (6 bases). DNA for the CDR3: TGTGCCAGCGGCGGGGTTGGGGCTTTCTACGAGCAGTACTTC. Translation: CASGGVGAFYEQYF.